The next 17 T cell receptor beta chains were all read from a single sample in a study of regulatory T cells in long-lasting Graves disease. iRepertoire HTBI primers and Arm-PCR of CDR3 regions built TCR beta libraries. Each CDR3 protein is one row after TCRdb ran MiXCR on the multiplex PCR reads. The sample lists about 330,000 distinct CDR3 sequences; around 15% were seen once. Indicated time point: newly diagnosed GD, antithyroid drugs for less than 3 months. Making the TCR library involved RNA that had been extracted from PBMCs. A further study also used this sample, focusing on T cells in Graves' hyperthyroidism and ophthalmopathy.

The sequencing used peripheral blood mononuclear cells (PBMCs), collected at new diagnosis, from a patient treated with antithyroid drugs. These receptors were obtained from a woman aged 18-29 years with Graves disease.

A note on this clonotype: A far larger clone is one nucleotide away, so this likely arose from a read error. The chain joins TRBV5-8 to TRBJ1-1; no clear D. The CDR3 is made up of 11 amino acids. Germline CDR1 is SGHTS and CDR2 is YDEGEE. The CDR3 DNA is TGTGCCACCAGCTTAAACGCTGAAGCTTTCTTT. Protein product: CATSLNAEAFF. Combining the CDR3 with reference TRBV5-8 and TRBJ1-1 gives the whole variable domain EAGVTQSPTHLIKTRGQQATLRCSPISGHTSVYWYQQALGLGLQFLLWYDEGEERNRGNFPPRFSGRQFPNYSSELNVNALELEDSALYLCATSLNAEAFFGQGTRLTVV.

Worth noting for this clonotype: A much larger clone lies a single base off, so this may be a read error. The chain joins TRBV7-9 to TRBJ1-1; D is unresolved. Germline CDR1 reads SEHNR; CDR2 reads FQNEAQ (reference sequence). With 1 base removed from V and 8 bases from J, the gap between germline ends came to 11 bases. The CDR3 loop spans 13 amino acids. In DNA form, the CDR3 reads TGTGCCAGCAGCTTAGTCGGGAAATGGGAAGCTTTCTTT. Translation gives CASSLVGKWEAFF.

This clonotype was counted many times. The J gene is TRBJ2-2, the V gene TRBV11-2; 8 bases fit TRBD1. V lost 5 bases to trimming and J lost 6 bases; unmatched junction nucleotides: 8. Germline values: CDR1 SGHAT, CDR2 FQNNGV. This CDR3 has 15 residues. CDR3: CASSSDRGLAGELFF. The CDR3 DNA reads as TGTGCCAGCAGCAGCGACAGGGGTTTGGCCGGGGAGCTGTTTTTT.

This clonotype has more than one count but fewer than ten. This rearrangement joins TRBV29-1 to TRBJ2-3; D remains ambiguous. Germline lookup yields CDR1 SQVTM and CDR2 ANQGSEA. The germline V and J ends were trimmed by 2 bases and 4 bases, with 4 bases remaining between them. This CDR3 contains 11 residues. CDR3 residues: CSVEQSDTQYF. In DNA form, the CDR3 reads TGCAGCGTTGAACAGTCAGATACGCAGTATTTT.

This clonotype was seen many times. This sequence joins TRBV5-1 and TRBJ1-3; TRBD1 might be the D (5 bases). CDR1 and CDR2 (germline): SGHRS, YFSETQ. This CDR3 spans 15 amino acids. V lost 4 bases and J 0 bases, leaving 11 bases between the germline ends. The CDR3 coding sequence is TGCGCCAGCAGCCCTGAGGGGACCTCTGGAAACACCATATATTTT. Translation: CASSPEGTSGNTIYF. The variable domain in full, completed from reference TRBV5-1 and TRBJ1-3, reads KAGVTQTPRYLIKTRGQQVTLSCSPISGHRSVSWYQQTPGQGLQFLFEYFSETQRNKGNFPGRFSGRQFSNSRSEMNVSTLELGDSALYLCASSPEGTSGNTIYFGEGSWLTVV.

The chain links TRBV5-1 to TRBJ1-4; a possible D gene is TRBD1 (5 bases). The CDR3 runs 15 residues. Trimming pared 3 bases from V and 7 bases from J, leaving 16 bases between. The germline V gene encodes CDR1 SGHRS and CDR2 YFSETQ. In DNA, the CDR3 is TGCGCCAGCAGCTCCTCGGGGGTGGGACGTGAAAAACTGTTTTTT. This translates into CASSSSGVGREKLFF.

A single count supports this clonotype. This likely stems from a read error, as it lies one base from a far larger clone. The chain combines TRBV3-1 with TRBJ2-1, with TRBD2 matching over 7 bases. J gave up 10 bases and V 0 bases, and 9 bases lay outside the gene matches. Germline V gene lookup returns CDR1 LGHDT and CDR2 YNNKEL (reference sequence). The CDR3 contains 15 residues. CDR3 bases: TGTGCCAGCAGCCAAGATCAAGCGGGGAGCTACGAGCAGTTCTTC. Translated: CASSQDQAGSYEQFF.

For this clonotype: A much larger clone lies a single base off, so this may be a read error. It is likely a read error, because the conserved phenylalanine at the end of the CDR3 is missing. The chain has TRBV30 and TRBJ2-1; no firm D call. The CDR3 consists of 13 residues. The germline CDR1 and CDR2 sequences are GTSNPN and SVGIG (reference sequence). V was shortened by 2 bases and J by 4 bases, with 9 bases between the two germline ends. This CDR3 reads CAWSRVLYNEQFS. The DNA of the CDR3 is TGTGCCTGGAGTCGCGTCCTATACAATGAGCAGTTCTCC.

This clonotype has at least ten counts. The CDR3 DNA reads as TGCGCCAGCCAACAAGGCCCCCAAGAGACCCAGTACTTC. The encoded protein is CASQQGPQETQYF. The chain combines TRBV5-1 with TRBJ2-5; D is uncertain. Trimming cost V 7 bases and J 1 base, with 11 bases left between them. This CDR3 comprises 13 residues. CDR1 is SGHRS and CDR2 is YFSETQ in the germline V gene.

This clonotype was detected ten times or more. The chain combines TRBV20-1 with TRBJ1-1; a weak D match, TRBD1 (5 bases). CDR3 length: 15 residues. The V gene's germline CDR1 is DFQATT and CDR2 SNEGSKA (reference sequence). Deletions cut 3 bases from V and 6 bases from J, with 20 bases between. The CDR3 bases are TGCAGTGCTAGTCGGCCGGGACCAGGGTTGCCTGAAGCTTTCTTT. Translated: CSASRPGPGLPEAFF.

This clonotype was counted ten times or more. V is TRBV15 and J is TRBJ1-2, with a tentative D call TRBD1 (5 bases). CDR1 and CDR2 (germline): LNHNV, YYDKDF (reference sequence). The CDR3 spans 15 residues. V lost 5 bases and J lost 7, with 20 bases in between. The CDR3 coding sequence is TGTGCCACCAGCTCACCGGCGGGGGAGTACGGTGGCTACACCTTC. As protein: CATSSPAGEYGGYTF. Complete variable domain (other parts from reference TRBV15 and TRBJ1-2): DAMVIQNPRYQVTQFGKPVTLSCSQTLNHNVMYWYQQKSSQAPKLLFHYYDKDFNNEADTPDNFQSRRPNTSFCFLDIRSPGLGDTAMYLCATSSPAGEYGGYTFGSGTRLTVV.

This clonotype was seen many times. The CDR3 here is CASSYSLTGDGYGYTF. CDR3 nucleotide sequence: TGTGCCAGCAGTTACTCGTTAACGGGAGATGGCTATGGCTACACCTTC. The chain recombines TRBV6-2 or TRBV6-3 with TRBJ1-2; D gene uncertain. CDR3 length: 16 amino acids. Between the trimmed V and J ends, which lost 0 bases and 4 bases, there was a span of 15 bases. The germline V gene encodes CDR1 MNHEY and CDR2 SVGEGT.

This clonotype was seen repeatedly, ten times or more. The V call is TRBV20-1, the J call TRBJ2-2; possible D gene TRBD2, 6 bases. Germline CDR1 reads DFQATT; CDR2 reads SNEGSKA (reference sequence). The CDR3 consists of 16 residues. With 0 bases removed from V and 4 bases from J, the gap between germline ends came to 15 bases. The CDR3 DNA reads TGCAGTGCTAGAGATCCCAAACGGGGACTCACCGGGGAGCTGTTTTTT. This gives the protein CSARDPKRGLTGELFF.

The chain combines TRBV20-1 with TRBJ2-7, with 9 nucleotides matching TRBD1. This CDR3 contains 13 residues. With 3 bases clipped from V and 2 bases from J, the junction kept 2 bases outside the gene matches. Germline-derived CDR1 and CDR2 are DFQATT and SNEGSKA (reference sequence). As DNA, the CDR3 is TGCAGTGCTAGGACAGGGGGGACCTACGAGCAGTACTTC. As protein: CSARTGGTYEQYF.

This clonotype has more than one count but fewer than ten. V usage is TRBV30 and J usage is TRBJ2-3, with TRBD2 matching over 8 bases. This CDR3 comprises 14 residues. CDR1 is GTSNPN, CDR2 SVGIG, per germline (reference sequence). Trimming cost V 3 bases and J 7 bases; bases outside gene matches: 9. This chain's CDR3 is CAWRQSGSGNTQYF. In DNA, the CDR3 is TGTGCCTGGAGACAGAGCGGGAGTGGGAATACGCAGTATTTT.

This clonotype was counted many times. This chain uses TRBV12-3 or TRBV12-4 with TRBJ2-3; the match to TRBD2 covers 13 bases. Trimming removed 5 bases from V and 3 bases from J; junction bases left unmatched: 5. This CDR3 spans 16 amino acids. The CDR3 sequence: CASSRTSGSKTDTQYF. The CDR3 DNA reads as TGTGCCAGCAGTAGGACTAGCGGGAGCAAAACAGATACGCAGTATTTT.

To note about this clonotype: At one boundary the junction diverges from the germline segment, which might be a read error. The chain carries TRBV4-1 and TRBJ1-5, with no clear D. CDR1 is MGHRA, CDR2 YSYEKL, per germline. This CDR3 is 16 amino acids long. CDR3 DNA: TGCGCCAGCATCCAAGGTCCTCCGGGAGGGAATCAGCCCCAGCATTTT. It specifies CASIQGPPGGNQPQHF.